The 6 T cell receptor beta chains below come from one sample, sequenced in a study of vaccination and CD4 T cells after COVID-19. Treatment given: roughly 10-day PBMC culture with coronavirus spike peptide pools or control peptides (ViraFEST assay). For these receptors, no antigen is known. At the Johns Hopkins FTIC core, DNA taken from cultured CD4+ T cells was sequenced by way of the Oncomine TCR Beta short-read assay. TCRdb itself ran the PCR reads through MiXCR, one entry per CDR3 protein. This table has about 15,000 distinct CDR3 sequences, 45% to 60% appearing once. Source material: CD4+ T cells from blood, cultured in vitro. Receptors originate from a human donor who had recovered from COVID-19.

This clonotype came up a few times. The chain is built from TRBV19 and TRBJ1-5; D call uncertain. Germline CDR1 reads LNHDA; CDR2 reads SQIVND (reference sequence). With 3 bases removed from V and 3 bases from J, the gap between germline ends came to 12 bases. This CDR3 has 15 residues. CDR3 loop: CASSMGLLLNQPQHF. The CDR3, as DNA: TGTGCCAGTAGTATGGGTCTCCTTCTCAATCAGCCCCAGCATTTT.

The CDR3 loop is CSARDPYEQYF. In DNA form, the CDR3 reads TGCAGTGCTAGAGATCCCTACGAGCAGTACTTC. The chain combines TRBV20-1 with TRBJ2-7; unclear D gene. CDR1 and CDR2 (germline): DFQATT, SNEGSKA (reference sequence). The CDR3 extends over 11 amino acids. V dropped 0 bases and J dropped 2 bases, with 2 bases sitting between them.

V usage is TRBV5-6 and J usage is TRBJ1-1, with D uncertain. Germline V gives CDR1 SGHDT, CDR2 YYEEEE. The CDR3 runs to 11 residues. Trimming pared 4 bases from V and 3 bases from J, leaving 4 bases between. The CDR3 bases are TGTGCCAGCAGCCTGGACACTGAAGCTTTCTTT. Translated, it gives CASSLDTEAFF. Full variable domain (remainder filled in from reference TRBV5-6 and TRBJ1-1): DAGVTQSPTHLIKTRGQQVTLRCSPKSGHDTVSWYQQALGQGPQFIFQYYEEEERQRGNFPDRFSGHQFPNYSSELNVNALLLGDSALYLCASSLDTEAFFGQGTRLTVV.

CDR3 nucleotide sequence: TGTGCCAGCAGGGCAGGGGAGTGGCAGCCCCAGCATTTT. Its translation is CASRAGEWQPQHF. The J gene is TRBJ1-5, the V gene TRBV6-1; D might be TRBD1 (6 bases). The CDR3 has 13 residues. With 6 bases removed from V and 7 bases from J, the gap between germline ends came to 13 bases. The V gene's germline CDR1 is MNHNS and CDR2 SASEGT.

In this sample, this clonotype turned up a few times. The chain recombines TRBV7-8 with TRBJ1-2; the D gene is possibly TRBD1 (5 bases). V dropped 5 bases and J dropped 5 bases, with 18 bases sitting between them. In germline, CDR1 is SGHVS, CDR2 FQNEAQ. The CDR3 length is 15 residues. DNA of the CDR3: TGTGCCAGCAGCCCGAGGGGAGGGATATCTTATGGCTACACCTTC. As protein: CASSPRGGISYGYTF.

The chain employs TRBV28 and TRBJ1-2; 7 bases fit TRBD1. This CDR3 is 11 amino acids long. J gave up 8 bases and V 5 bases, and 2 bases lay outside the gene matches. Germline assignment: CDR1 MDHEN and CDR2 SYDVKM. DNA of the CDR3: TGTGCCAGCAGTCCACAGGGGGGCTACACCTTC. This codes for CASSPQGGYTF.